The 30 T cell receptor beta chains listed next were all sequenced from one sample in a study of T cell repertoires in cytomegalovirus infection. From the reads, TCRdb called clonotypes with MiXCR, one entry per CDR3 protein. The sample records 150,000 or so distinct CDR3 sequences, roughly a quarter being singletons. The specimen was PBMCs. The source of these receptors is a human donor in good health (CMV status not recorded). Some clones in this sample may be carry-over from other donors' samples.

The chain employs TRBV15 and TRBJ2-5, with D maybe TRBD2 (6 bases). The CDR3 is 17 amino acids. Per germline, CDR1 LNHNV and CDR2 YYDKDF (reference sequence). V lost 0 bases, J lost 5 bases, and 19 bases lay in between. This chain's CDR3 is CATSRDPSGDPTETQYF. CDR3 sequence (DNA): TGTGCCACCAGCAGAGATCCGTCGGGGGATCCTACCGAGACCCAGTACTTC.

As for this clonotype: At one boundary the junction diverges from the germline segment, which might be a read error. CDR3 residues: CTSSPPGQPYEQYF. The DNA of the CDR3 is TGTACCAGCAGCCCTCCGGGACAGCCCTACGAGCAGTACTTC. The genes are TRBV7-9 and TRBJ2-7; 7 bases are shared with TRBD1. This CDR3 contains 14 residues. The germline gives CDR1 SEHNR, CDR2 FQNEAQ (reference sequence).

The CDR3 is CASTRTGGAGANVLTF. CDR3 sequence (DNA): TGTGCCAGCACCCGGACAGGGGGAGCTGGGGCCAACGTCCTGACTTTC. The chain carries TRBV6-5 and TRBJ2-6; 10 nucleotides align to TRBD1. Trimming at V came to 7 bases and at J to 2 bases, leaving 5 bases not matched to a gene. Looked up from germline, CDR1 is MNHEY and CDR2 is SVGAGI. The CDR3 loop spans 16 amino acids.

The CDR3 DNA reads as TGTGCCAGCACACCGTACAGGGGGCTTGCCGGGGAGCTGTTTTTT. As protein: CASTPYRGLAGELFF. This chain connects TRBV7-9 to TRBJ2-2, with TRBD1 matching 9 bases. V shed 7 bases, J shed 6 bases, and the junction held 9 bases outside the gene matches. CDR1 and CDR2 from the germline V gene are SEHNR and FQNEAQ (reference sequence). The CDR3 is 15 residues long.

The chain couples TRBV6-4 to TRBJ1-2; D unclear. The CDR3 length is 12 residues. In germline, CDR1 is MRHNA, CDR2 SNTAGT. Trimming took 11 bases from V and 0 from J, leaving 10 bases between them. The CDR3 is CAGRHSNYGYTF. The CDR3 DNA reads TGTGCCGGCCGACACTCTAACTATGGCTACACCTTC.

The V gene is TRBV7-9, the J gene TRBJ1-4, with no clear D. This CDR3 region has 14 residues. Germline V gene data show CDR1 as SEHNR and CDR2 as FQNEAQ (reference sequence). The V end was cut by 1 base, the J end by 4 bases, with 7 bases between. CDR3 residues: CASSLGEYNEKLFF. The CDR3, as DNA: TGTGCCAGCAGCTTAGGAGAATATAATGAAAAACTGTTTTTT.

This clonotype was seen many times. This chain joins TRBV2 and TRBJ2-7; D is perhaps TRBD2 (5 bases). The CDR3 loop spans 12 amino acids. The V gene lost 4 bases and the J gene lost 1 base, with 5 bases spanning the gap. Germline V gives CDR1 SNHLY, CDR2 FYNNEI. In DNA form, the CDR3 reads TGTGCCAGCAGTGGAGGGTCCTACGAGCAGTACTTC. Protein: CASSGGSYEQYF.

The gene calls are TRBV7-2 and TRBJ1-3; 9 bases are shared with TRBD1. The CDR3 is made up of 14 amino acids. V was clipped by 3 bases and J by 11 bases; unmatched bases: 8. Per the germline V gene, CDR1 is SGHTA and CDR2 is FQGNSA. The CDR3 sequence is CASSFRTGEGAIYF. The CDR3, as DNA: TGTGCCAGCAGCTTTAGGACAGGGGAGGGAGCCATATATTTT.

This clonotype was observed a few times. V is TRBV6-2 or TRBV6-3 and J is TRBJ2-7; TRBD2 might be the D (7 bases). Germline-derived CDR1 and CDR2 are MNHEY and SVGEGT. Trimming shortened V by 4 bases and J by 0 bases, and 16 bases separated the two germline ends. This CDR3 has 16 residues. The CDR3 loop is CASSSPGGASSYEQYF. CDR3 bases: TGTGCCAGCAGTTCACCGGGGGGCGCCAGCTCCTACGAGCAGTACTTC.

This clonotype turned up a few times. The DNA of the CDR3 is TGTGCCAGCAGCTTAGCGGGAGGGGGGGATGAGCAGTTCTTC. It yields the protein CASSLAGGGDEQFF. V usage is TRBV7-9 and J usage is TRBJ2-1; D might be TRBD2 (7 bases). The germline V gene has CDR1 SEHNR and CDR2 FQNEAQ (reference sequence). This CDR3 has 14 amino acids. V lost 0 bases and J 8 bases, leaving 11 bases between the germline ends.

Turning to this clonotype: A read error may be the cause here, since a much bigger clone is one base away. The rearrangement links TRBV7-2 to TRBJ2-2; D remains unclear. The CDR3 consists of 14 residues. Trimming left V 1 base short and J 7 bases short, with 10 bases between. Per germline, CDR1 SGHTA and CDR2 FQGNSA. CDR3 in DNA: TGTGCCAGCAGCTTAGTTCAGACACTCGGGGAGCTGTTTTTT. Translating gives CASSLVQTLGELFF.

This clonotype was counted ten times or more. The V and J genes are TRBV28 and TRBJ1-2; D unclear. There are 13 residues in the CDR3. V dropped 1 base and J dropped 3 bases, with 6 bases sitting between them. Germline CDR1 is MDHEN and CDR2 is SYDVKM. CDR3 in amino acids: CASSLFTDYGYTF. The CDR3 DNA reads TGTGCCAGCAGTTTATTTACAGACTATGGCTACACCTTC.

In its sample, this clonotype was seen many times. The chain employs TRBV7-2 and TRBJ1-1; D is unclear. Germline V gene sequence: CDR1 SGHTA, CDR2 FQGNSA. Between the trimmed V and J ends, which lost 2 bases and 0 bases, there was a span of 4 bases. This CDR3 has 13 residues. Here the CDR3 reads CASSLRMNTEAFF. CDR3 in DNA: TGTGCCAGCAGCTTAAGAATGAACACTGAAGCTTTCTTT.

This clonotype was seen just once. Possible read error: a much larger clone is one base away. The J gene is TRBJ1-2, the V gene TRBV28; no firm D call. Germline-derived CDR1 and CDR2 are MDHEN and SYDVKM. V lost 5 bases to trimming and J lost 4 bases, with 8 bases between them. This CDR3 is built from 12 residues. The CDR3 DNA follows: TGTGCCAGCAGTATATTGGGCTATGGCTACACCTTC. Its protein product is CASSILGYGYTF.

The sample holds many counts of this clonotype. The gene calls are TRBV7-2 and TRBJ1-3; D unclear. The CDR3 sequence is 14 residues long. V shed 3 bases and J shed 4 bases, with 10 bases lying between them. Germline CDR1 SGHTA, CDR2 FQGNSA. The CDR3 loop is CASSLPLVGNTIYF. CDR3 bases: TGTGCCAGCAGCTTGCCGCTAGTAGGAAACACCATATATTTT. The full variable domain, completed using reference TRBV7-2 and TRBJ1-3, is GAGVSQSPSNKVTEKGKDVELRCDPISGHTALYWYRQSLGQGLEFLIYFQGNSAPDKSGLPSDRFSAERTGGSVSTLTIQRTQQEDSAVYLCASSLPLVGNTIYFGEGSWLTVV.

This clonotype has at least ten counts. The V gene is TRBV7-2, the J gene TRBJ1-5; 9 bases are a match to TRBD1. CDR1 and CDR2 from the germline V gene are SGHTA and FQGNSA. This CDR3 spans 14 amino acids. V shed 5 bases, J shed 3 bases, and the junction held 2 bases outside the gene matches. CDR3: CASSRDRVNQPQHF. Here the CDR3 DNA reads TGTGCCAGCAGCCGGGACAGGGTCAATCAGCCCCAGCATTTT.

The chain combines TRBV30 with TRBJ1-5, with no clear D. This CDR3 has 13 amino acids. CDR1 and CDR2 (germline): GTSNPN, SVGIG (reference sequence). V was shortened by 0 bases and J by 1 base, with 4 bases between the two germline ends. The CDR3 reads CAWSVDSNQPQHF. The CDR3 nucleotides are TGTGCCTGGAGTGTAGACAGCAATCAGCCCCAGCATTTT.

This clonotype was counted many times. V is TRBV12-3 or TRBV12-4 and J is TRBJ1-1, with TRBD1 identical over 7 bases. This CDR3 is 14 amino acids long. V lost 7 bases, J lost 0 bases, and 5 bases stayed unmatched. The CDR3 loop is CASTSGTVNTEAFF. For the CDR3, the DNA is TGTGCCAGCACCTCCGGGACAGTGAACACTGAAGCTTTCTTT.

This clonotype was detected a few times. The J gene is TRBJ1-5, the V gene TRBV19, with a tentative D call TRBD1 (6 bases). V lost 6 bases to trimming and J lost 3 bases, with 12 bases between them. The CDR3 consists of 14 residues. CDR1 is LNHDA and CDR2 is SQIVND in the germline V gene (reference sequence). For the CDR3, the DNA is TGTGCCAGTAGCCGCCGGGACACCAATCAGCCCCAGCATTTT. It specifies CASSRRDTNQPQHF.

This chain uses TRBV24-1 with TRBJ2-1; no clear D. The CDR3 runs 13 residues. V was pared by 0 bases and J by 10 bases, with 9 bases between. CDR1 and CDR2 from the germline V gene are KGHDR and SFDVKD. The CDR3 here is CATSDLSYGEQFF. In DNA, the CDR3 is TGTGCCACCAGTGATTTGAGCTACGGGGAGCAGTTCTTC.

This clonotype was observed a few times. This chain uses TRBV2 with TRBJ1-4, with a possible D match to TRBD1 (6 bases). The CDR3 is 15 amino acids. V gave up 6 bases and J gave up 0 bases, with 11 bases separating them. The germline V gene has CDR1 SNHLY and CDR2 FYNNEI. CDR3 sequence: CASRRQVATNEKLFF. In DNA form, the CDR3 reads TGTGCCAGCAGGAGACAGGTTGCAACTAATGAAAAACTGTTTTTT. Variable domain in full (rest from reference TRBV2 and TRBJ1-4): EPEVTQTPSHQVTQMGQEVILRCVPISNHLYFYWYRQILGQKVEFLVSFYNNEISEKSEIFDDQFSVERPDGSNFTLKIRSTKLEDSAMYFCASRRQVATNEKLFFGSGTQLSVL.

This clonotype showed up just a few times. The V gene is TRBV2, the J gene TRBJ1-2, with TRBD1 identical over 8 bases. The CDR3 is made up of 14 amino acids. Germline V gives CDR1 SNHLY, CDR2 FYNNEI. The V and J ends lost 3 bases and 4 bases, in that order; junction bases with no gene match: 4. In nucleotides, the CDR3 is TGTGCCAGCAGTGACAGGGACAGGCCCTATGGCTACACCTTC. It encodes CASSDRDRPYGYTF.

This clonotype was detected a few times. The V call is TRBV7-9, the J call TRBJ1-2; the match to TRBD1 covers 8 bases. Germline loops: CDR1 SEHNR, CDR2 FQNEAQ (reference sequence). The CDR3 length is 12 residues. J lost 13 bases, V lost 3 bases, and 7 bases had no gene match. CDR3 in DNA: TGTGCCAGCAGCTTCACGGGACAGGCCCTCACCTTC. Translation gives CASSFTGQALTF.

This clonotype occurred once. This CDR3 reads CAIPGGFF. As DNA, the CDR3 is TGTGCCATCCCAGGGGGCTTCTTC. V is TRBV14 and J is TRBJ2-1; TRBD1 matches 8 bases. The germline V gene encodes CDR1 SGHDN and CDR2 FVKESK. V lost 10 bases, J lost 16 bases, and 3 bases stayed unmatched. This CDR3 has 8 residues.

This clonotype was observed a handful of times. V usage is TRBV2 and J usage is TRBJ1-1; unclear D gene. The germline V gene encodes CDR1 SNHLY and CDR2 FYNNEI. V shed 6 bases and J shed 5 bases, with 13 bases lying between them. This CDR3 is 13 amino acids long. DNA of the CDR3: TGTGCCAGCAGACAAAGTATCGGGACTGAAGCTTTCTTT. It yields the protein CASRQSIGTEAFF.

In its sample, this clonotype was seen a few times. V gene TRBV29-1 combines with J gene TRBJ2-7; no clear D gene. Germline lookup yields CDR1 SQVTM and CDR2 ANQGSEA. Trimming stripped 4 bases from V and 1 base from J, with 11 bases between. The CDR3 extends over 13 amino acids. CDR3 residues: CSVGLLGSYEQYF. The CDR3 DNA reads TGCAGCGTTGGACTCCTGGGTTCCTACGAGCAGTACTTC.

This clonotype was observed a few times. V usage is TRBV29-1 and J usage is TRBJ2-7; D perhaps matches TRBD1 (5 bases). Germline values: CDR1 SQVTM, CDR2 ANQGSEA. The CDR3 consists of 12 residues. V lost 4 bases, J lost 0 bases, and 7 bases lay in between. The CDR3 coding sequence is TGCAGCGTTGTTAGGGGCTCCTACGAGCAGTACTTC. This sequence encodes CSVVRGSYEQYF.

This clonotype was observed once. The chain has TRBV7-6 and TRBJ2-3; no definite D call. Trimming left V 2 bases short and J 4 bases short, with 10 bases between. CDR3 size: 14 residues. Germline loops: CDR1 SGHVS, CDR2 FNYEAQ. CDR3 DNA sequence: TGTGCCAGCAGCTTAAAAAACGGCCCAGATACGCAGTATTTT. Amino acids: CASSLKNGPDTQYF.

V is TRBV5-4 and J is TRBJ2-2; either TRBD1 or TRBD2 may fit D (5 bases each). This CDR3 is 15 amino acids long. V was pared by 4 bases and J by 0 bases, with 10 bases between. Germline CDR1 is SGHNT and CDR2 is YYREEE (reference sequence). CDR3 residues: CASSEGQANTGELFF. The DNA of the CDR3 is TGTGCCAGCAGCGAGGGGCAGGCGAACACCGGGGAGCTGTTTTTT. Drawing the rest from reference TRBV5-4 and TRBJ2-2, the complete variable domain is ETGVTQSPTHLIKTRGQQVTLRCSSQSGHNTVSWYQQALGQGPQFIFQYYREEENGRGNFPPRFSGLQFPNYSSELNVNALELDDSALYLCASSEGQANTGELFFGEGSRLTVL.

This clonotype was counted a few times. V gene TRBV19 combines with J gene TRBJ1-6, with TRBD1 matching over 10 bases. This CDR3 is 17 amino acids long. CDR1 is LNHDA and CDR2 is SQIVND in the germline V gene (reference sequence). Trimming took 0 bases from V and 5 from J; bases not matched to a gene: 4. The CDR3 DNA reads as TGTGCCAGTAGTATAGACGGCGGGACAGGGGATAATTCACCCCTCCACTTT. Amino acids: CASSIDGGTGDNSPLHF.